The 22 T cell receptor beta chains below come from one sample, sequenced in a study of blood T cell repertoires in COVID-19. The table came from immunoSEQ multiplex PCR; TCRdb's copy has only in-frame clones and leaves some out. The repertoire has tens of thousands of clones, 70% to 85% of them found once; the top ten carry about 11%. The specimen sequenced was peripheral blood. These receptors all stem from a man in his 70s with acute or convalescent COVID-19.

The CDR3 sequence is CSVDGGGYGNTIYF. CDR3 sequence (DNA): TGCAGCGTTGATGGGGGAGGATATGGAAACACCATATATTTT. The V and J genes are TRBV29-1 and TRBJ1-3; D possibly corresponds to TRBD1 (5 bases). CDR3 size: 14 residues. V lost 3 bases to trimming and J lost 3 bases, with 12 bases between them. CDR1 is SQVTM and CDR2 is ANQGSEA in the germline V gene.

This clone appeared a few times. The chain couples TRBV5-1 to TRBJ2-3, with 8 bases aligning to TRBD1. Germline CDR1 SGHRS, CDR2 YFSETQ. The ends lost 2 bases at V and 4 bases at J; junction bases unmatched: 3. This CDR3 is 14 amino acids long. CDR3: CASSLDRGADTQYF. CDR3 bases: TGCGCCAGCAGCTTAGACAGGGGTGCAGATACGCAGTATTTT.

This chain links TRBV15 with TRBJ2-3; 7 positions agree with TRBD2. Germline trimming cut 8 bases from V and 2 bases from J; bases unmatched to any gene: 4. This CDR3 contains 13 residues. Germline CDR1 is LNHNV and CDR2 is YYDKDF (reference sequence). The CDR3: CATEGLYTDTQYF. As DNA, the CDR3 is TGTGCCACCGAGGGACTATACACAGATACGCAGTATTTT.

The V call is TRBV29-1, the J call TRBJ2-5; D perhaps matches TRBD1 (6 bases). The ends were cut back, 8 bases at V and 5 bases at J, with 15 bases in the middle. The germline gives CDR1 SQVTM, CDR2 ANQGSEA. This CDR3 is built from 12 residues. The CDR3 loop is CSFLGQRETQYF. The CDR3 nucleotides are TGCAGCTTCCTAGGACAGCGGGAGACCCAGTACTTC.

The chain recombines TRBV5-1 with TRBJ1-2; D possibly corresponds to TRBD1 (6 bases). CDR3 length equals 15 residues. V was clipped by 4 bases and J by 8 bases, with 21 bases between them. Germline V gene data show CDR1 as SGHRS and CDR2 as YFSETQ. The CDR3 spells CASSLTGRGASGYTF. CDR3 coding DNA: TGCGCCAGCAGCCTTACCGGCCGGGGGGCGAGCGGCTACACCTTC.

The chain is built from TRBV2 and TRBJ2-5; 11 bases agree with TRBD1. V dropped 4 bases and J dropped 1; count of bases not matched to a gene: 5. CDR3 length: 16 residues. CDR1 is SNHLY and CDR2 is FYNNEI in the germline V gene. CDR3 residues: CASSGVGQGGQETQYF. The CDR3 DNA reads as TGTGCCAGCAGTGGAGTGGGACAGGGGGGCCAAGAGACCCAGTACTTC.

The chain recombines TRBV19 with TRBJ2-5; TRBD1 matches 9 bases. The ends lost 7 bases at V and 3 bases at J; junction bases unmatched: 18. The germline CDR1 and CDR2 sequences are LNHDA and SQIVND (reference sequence). This CDR3 is built from 18 residues. The CDR3 DNA follows: TGTGCCAGTACGGGACCCTCCCTTATCGGGACAGGGAAAGAGACCCAGTACTTC. This translates into CASTGPSLIGTGKETQYF.

The chain links TRBV6-6 to TRBJ2-7; TRBD1 might be the D (6 bases). V lost 6 bases and J lost 2, with 14 bases in between. The CDR3 has 14 residues. CDR1 is MNHNY, CDR2 SVGAGI, per germline (reference sequence). The CDR3 loop reads CASSQDSGPYEQYF. The CDR3 DNA is TGTGCCAGCAGCCAGGACAGCGGACCCTACGAGCAGTACTTC.

This clone has only a few counts. The V and J genes are TRBV28 and TRBJ2-1; D may be TRBD2 (5 bases). Trimming cost V 6 bases and J 0 bases, with 12 bases left between them. The CDR3 totals 15 residues. Germline V gives CDR1 MDHEN, CDR2 SYDVKM. The CDR3: CASRNLGSSYNEQFF. Here the CDR3 DNA reads TGTGCCAGCAGAAATCTGGGGAGCTCCTACAATGAGCAGTTCTTC.

This clone was counted between two and nine times. The gene calls are TRBV3-1 (or the pseudogene TRBV3-2) and TRBJ2-2; D not certain. From germline, CDR1 is LGHDT and CDR2 YNNKEL (reference sequence). The V end lost 3 bases, the J end lost 4 bases, and 18 bases lay between the germline ends. The CDR3 contains 17 residues. CDR3: CASSHSLTTLVTGELFF. The DNA of the CDR3 is TGTGCCAGCAGCCACTCCCTAACGACTTTGGTCACCGGGGAGCTGTTTTTT.

The V and J genes are TRBV20-1 and TRBJ2-1, with 8 bases lining up with TRBD2. V gave up 3 bases and J gave up 6 bases; unmatched junction bases: 10. Per the germline V gene, CDR1 is DFQATT and CDR2 is SNEGSKA (reference sequence). This CDR3 is built from 15 residues. This CDR3 reads CSASMAGGHSNEQFF. The DNA for the CDR3 is TGCAGTGCTAGTATGGCGGGGGGACATTCCAATGAGCAGTTCTTC.

With respect to this clone: Its ends do not fully match the called genes, so a read error is possible. The V call is TRBV7-6, the J call TRBJ2-1; TRBD1 aligns across 11 bases. The CDR3 extends over 17 amino acids. In germline, CDR1 is SGHVS, CDR2 FNYEAQ. The DNA of the CDR3 is TGTGCCAGCAGCCTAGCCTCTTCCGGGACAGGGGGTGCTGAGCAGTTCTTC. This encodes CASSLASSGTGGAEQFF.

The V and J genes are TRBV6-5 and TRBJ1-4; TRBD1 agrees at 11 bases. The germline CDR1 and CDR2 sequences are MNHEY and SVGAGI. The length of the CDR3 is 14 residues. The V segment lost 6 bases and the J segment 7 bases; nucleotides outside the gene matches: 4. The CDR3 coding sequence is TGTGCCAGCAGGGGGACAGGGGGAGTTGAAAAACTGTTTTTT. Protein sequence: CASRGTGGVEKLFF.

CDR3 sequence (DNA): TGTGCCAGCAGTGATCCGGGACACCCGAGCACAGATACGCAGTATTTT. Translating it yields CASSDPGHPSTDTQYF. The chain carries TRBV25-1 and TRBJ2-3; maybe TRBD1 (6 bases). This CDR3 is built from 16 residues. Germline V gene sequence: CDR1 MGHDK, CDR2 SYGVNS. V lost 3 bases, J lost 0 bases, and 13 bases lay in between.

This chain links TRBV30 with TRBJ1-1; D gene unclear. This CDR3 has 13 amino acids. Between the trimmed V and J ends, which lost 0 bases and 1 base, there was a span of 6 bases. CDR1 GTSNPN and CDR2 SVGIG come from the germline V gene (reference sequence). The CDR3 DNA is TGTGCCTGGAGTGTCCCGGGGAACACTGAAGCTTTCTTT. Protein: CAWSVPGNTEAFF.

This chain uses TRBV7-2 with TRBJ1-4, with TRBD1 as a possible D gene (5 bases). Looked up from germline, CDR1 is SGHTA and CDR2 is FQGNSA. CDR3 length: 16 residues. V was trimmed by 0 bases and J by 0 bases, leaving 8 bases between them. The CDR3 spells CASSLAGGATNEKLFF. For the CDR3, the DNA is TGTGCCAGCAGCTTAGCGGGGGGAGCAACTAATGAAAAACTGTTTTTT.

This chain connects TRBV6-1 to TRBJ2-7; D gene ambiguous. CDR1 and CDR2 from the germline V gene are MNHNS and SASEGT. The CDR3 consists of 15 residues. Trimming shortened V by 0 bases and J by 0 bases, and 9 bases separated the two germline ends. CDR3 coding DNA: TGTGCCAGCAGTGAAGCGGGCAAACCCTCCTACGAGCAGTACTTC. The encoded protein is CASSEAGKPSYEQYF.

The chain links TRBV24-1 to TRBJ2-3; 14 positions agree with TRBD2. The CDR3 consists of 15 residues. CDR1 KGHDR and CDR2 SFDVKD come from the germline V gene. The trim removed 9 bases at V and 4 bases at J, leaving 5 bases unmatched. As DNA, the CDR3 is TGTGCCACCGGCCGACTAGCGGGGGGGCCAGATACGCAGTATTTT. Encoded protein: CATGRLAGGPDTQYF.

V is TRBV7-8 and J is TRBJ1-5; D possibly corresponds to TRBD1 (5 bases). The CDR3 runs 14 residues. Germline lookup yields CDR1 SGHVS and CDR2 FQNEAQ. V dropped 0 bases and J dropped 4 bases, with 7 bases sitting between them. Here the CDR3 DNA reads TGTGCCAGCAGCTTAGCGGGGGGTAATCAGCCCCAGCATTTT. Amino acid sequence: CASSLAGGNQPQHF.

The V gene is TRBV10-2, the J gene TRBJ2-1; TRBD2 matches at 15 bases. This CDR3 spans 17 amino acids. Germline trimming cut 6 bases from V and 4 bases from J; bases unmatched to any gene: 7. CDR1 and CDR2 (germline): WSHSY, SAAADI. The CDR3 DNA reads as TGCGCCAGCAGCCCCGGGACTAGCGGGGGGCCGTACAATGAGCAGTTCTTC. It codes for CASSPGTSGGPYNEQFF.

The J gene is TRBJ2-7, the V gene TRBV3-1 (or the pseudogene TRBV3-2), with D perhaps TRBD2 (5 bases). The V end was cut by 2 bases, the J end by 3 bases, with 11 bases between. Germline assignment: CDR1 LGHDT and CDR2 YNNKEL (reference sequence). The length of the CDR3 is 14 residues. The CDR3 reads CASSQSGRGYEQYF. CDR3 in DNA: TGTGCCAGCAGCCAAAGCGGTCGGGGCTACGAGCAGTACTTC.

This clone has only one observation. The V gene is TRBV2, the J gene TRBJ1-1; a possible D gene is TRBD1 (5 bases). The CDR3 covers 13 residues. The V gene lost 5 bases and the J gene lost 2 bases, with 9 bases spanning the gap. Germline V gene sequence: CDR1 SNHLY, CDR2 FYNNEI. The CDR3 DNA follows: TGTGCCAGCAGTCCACAGGTTAACACTGAAGCTTTCTTT. Translation: CASSPQVNTEAFF.